These T cell receptor beta chains were read from a single sample in a study of brain T cells in children with intractable seizures. Using immunoSEQ multiplex PCR, the repertoire was profiled, and TCRdb retains in-frame clones only, with some absent. The sample carries under 400,000 clones, over 90% recorded once. This specimen was peripheral blood, taken roughly 5 months after surgery. These receptors all come from a boy under three years old with tuberous sclerosis and intractable seizures. CDR3s include the opening cysteine and the closing phenylalanine or tryptophan. Fields, in order: J gene, clone size, D gene, V gene, CDR3 length, CDR3 protein, CDR3 DNA. The D gene is left open where the match is weak. A row's size may be missing; if present it is once, few, many or a size class.

TRBJ2-7	once	TRBD1	TRBV5-6	15	CASNRQGARSYEQYF	TGTGCCAGCAACAGACAGGGGGCGCGCTCCTACGAGCAGTACTTC
TRBJ2-2	-	-	TRBV20-1	15	CSASFGQGEGGELFF	TGCAGTGCTAGTTTCGGGCAGGGTGAGGGCGGGGAGCTGTTTTTT
TRBJ2-5	-	TRBD1	TRBV2	17	CASSEGYRDSPQETQYF	TGTGCCAGCAGTGAAGGCTACCGGGACAGCCCCCAAGAGACCCAGTACTTC
TRBJ2-2	-	-	TRBV2	15	CASRSDQTNTGELFF	TGTGCCAGCAGGTCTGACCAGACGAACACCGGGGAGCTGTTTTTT
TRBJ1-1	-	TRBD1	TRBV9	14	CASSSRTGETEAFF	TGTGCCAGCAGCTCTAGGACAGGGGAGACTGAAGCTTTCTTT
TRBJ2-3	-	-	TRBV3-1/TRBV3-2	15	CASSPTGRSTDTQYF	TGTGCCAGCAGCCCCACAGGGAGAAGCACAGATACGCAGTATTTT
TRBJ1-1	-	-	TRBV2	11	CASSDGQEAFF	TGTGCCAGCAGTGATGGCCAGGAAGCTTTCTTT
TRBJ1-1	-	-	TRBV5-5	15	CASSLAASLNTEAFF	TGTGCCAGCAGCTTGGCAGCCAGCCTGAACACTGAAGCTTTCTTT
TRBJ2-5	-	TRBD1	TRBV28	17	CASSPTPSTGSQETQYF	TGTGCCAGCAGCCCAACCCCCTCGACAGGGTCTCAAGAGACCCAGTACTTC
TRBJ2-7	-	-	TRBV6-6	15	CASSSRRANPGEQYF	TGTGCCAGCAGTTCCCGGAGGGCTAACCCAGGCGAGCAGTACTTC
TRBJ1-1	-	-	TRBV11-2	11	CASSLSPEAFF	TGTGCCAGCAGCTTGTCCCCTGAAGCTTTCTTT
TRBJ1-1	-	-	TRBV3-1/TRBV3-2	15	CASSQGGSLVTEAFF	TGTGCCAGCAGCCAAGGTGGCAGCTTAGTCACTGAAGCTTTCTTT
TRBJ1-2	-	-	TRBV29-1	11	CSVWTNYGYTF	TGCAGCGTGTGGACGAACTATGGCTACACCTTC
TRBJ1-2	-	-	TRBV15	17	CATSMYRSLGPDYGYTF	TGTGCCACCAGCATGTACCGGAGCCTGGGACCAGACTATGGCTACACCTTC
TRBJ1-1	-	-	TRBV28	15	CASSLGGTLNTEAFF	TGTGCCAGCAGTTTGGGTGGGACCCTGAACACTGAAGCTTTCTTT
TRBJ1-2	-	TRBD1	TRBV9	13	CASSGGTVYGYTF	TGTGCCAGCAGCGGCGGGACAGTTTATGGCTACACCTTC
TRBJ2-1	-	-	TRBV3-1/TRBV3-2	16	CASSQDPTSSYNEQFF	TGTGCCAGCAGCCAAGATCCGACTAGCTCCTACAATGAGCAGTTCTTC
TRBJ2-7	-	TRBD2	TRBV27	13	CASAPGGTYEQYF	TGTGCCAGCGCGCCGGGGGGGACCTACGAGCAGTACTTC
TRBJ2-7	-	TRBD1	TRBV4-2	15	CASSQGHRGQDEQYF	TGTGCCAGCAGCCAAGGCCACAGGGGGCAGGACGAGCAGTACTTC
TRBJ2-3	-	TRBD2	TRBV7-9	15	CASSSTAGRGDTQYF	TGTGCCAGCAGCTCCACAGCGGGACGGGGGGATACGCAGTATTTT
TRBJ1-6	-	-	TRBV3-1/TRBV3-2	13	CASSQVRDSPLHF	TGTGCCAGCAGCCAAGTACGGGACTCACCCCTCCACTTT
TRBJ2-7	once	TRBD1	TRBV6-1	13	CASSESTGVEQYF	TGTGCCAGCAGTGAGTCGACAGGGGTCGAGCAGTACTTC
TRBJ2-2	-	TRBD2	TRBV7-2	16	CASSASGTSVAGELFF	TGTGCCAGCAGCGCAAGCGGGACTAGCGTGGCCGGGGAGCTGTTTTTT
TRBJ2-3	-	TRBD2	TRBV19	15	CASSIDGTRSDTQYF	TGTGCCAGTAGTATAGATGGGACTAGATCCGATACGCAGTATTTT
TRBJ1-2	-	-	TRBV20-1	11	CSASPHFGYTF	TGCAGTGCTAGCCCCCACTTTGGCTACACCTTC
TRBJ2-5	-	TRBD2	TRBV11-2	12	CATGGTTETQYF	TGTGCTACGGGGGGGACTACGGAGACCCAGTACTTC
TRBJ2-1	-	TRBD2	TRBV27	15	CASSGSGSSYNEQFF	TGTGCCAGCAGTGGGAGCGGGAGCTCCTACAATGAGCAGTTCTTC
TRBJ2-1	once	-	TRBV24-1	15	CATSDLTRESNEQFF	TGTGCCACCAGTGATTTGACGCGGGAAAGCAATGAGCAGTTCTTC